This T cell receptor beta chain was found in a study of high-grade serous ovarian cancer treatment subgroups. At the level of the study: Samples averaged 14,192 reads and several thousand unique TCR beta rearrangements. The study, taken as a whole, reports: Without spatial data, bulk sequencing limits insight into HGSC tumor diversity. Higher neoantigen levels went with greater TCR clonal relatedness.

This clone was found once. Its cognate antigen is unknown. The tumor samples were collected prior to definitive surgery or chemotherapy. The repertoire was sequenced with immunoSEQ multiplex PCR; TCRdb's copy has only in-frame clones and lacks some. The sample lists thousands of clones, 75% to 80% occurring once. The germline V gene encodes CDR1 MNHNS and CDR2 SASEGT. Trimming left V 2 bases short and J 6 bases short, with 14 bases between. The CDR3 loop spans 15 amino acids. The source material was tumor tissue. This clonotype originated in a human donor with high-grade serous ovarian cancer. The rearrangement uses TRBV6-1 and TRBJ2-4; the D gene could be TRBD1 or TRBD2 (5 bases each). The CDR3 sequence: CASSEWNGAGNIQYF. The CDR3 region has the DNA TGTGCCAGCAGTGAATGGAATGGGGCGGGAAACATTCAGTACTTC.